These 13 T cell receptor beta chains came from one sample sequenced in a study of T cell responses to AZD1222 COVID-19 vaccine. The method was immunoSEQ multiplex PCR; TCRdb's version includes in-frame clones alone and lacks a portion of them. Of about 150,000 clones detected, just over 90% appear once; the ten largest clones hold about 2.8%. Source: peripheral blood, taken on day 0 of AZD1222 vaccination. These receptor sequences come from an adult in good health.

The rearrangement links TRBV7-9 to TRBJ2-1; possibly TRBD1 or TRBD2 for D (5 bases each). Trimming stripped 3 bases from V and 5 bases from J, with 11 bases between. This CDR3 region has 14 residues. The V gene's germline CDR1 is SEHNR and CDR2 FQNEAQ (reference sequence). The DNA of the CDR3 is TGTGCCAGCAGCTTCCGGGACCTAAACAATGAGCAGTTCTTC. Amino acid sequence: CASSFRDLNNEQFF.

This clone was counted a single time. V gene TRBV6-2 or TRBV6-3 combines with J gene TRBJ1-1; no clear D gene. The CDR3 runs 13 residues. Deletions cut 7 bases from V and 0 bases from J, with 9 bases between. Germline V gene data show CDR1 as MNHEY and CDR2 as SVGEGT. Written as DNA, the CDR3 is TGTGCCAGCACCCCCGTTATGAACACTGAAGCTTTCTTT. Its translation is CASTPVMNTEAFF.

This chain joins TRBV4-2 and TRBJ1-3; D might be TRBD1 (5 bases). The germline V gene encodes CDR1 LGHNA and CDR2 YNFKEQ. V lost 1 base, J lost 0 bases, and 13 bases lay in between. The CDR3 totals 17 residues. The CDR3 protein is CASSQGERDPSGNTIYF. CDR3 coding DNA: TGTGCCAGCAGCCAAGGGGAAAGGGACCCCTCTGGAAACACCATATATTTT.

The chain carries TRBV19 and TRBJ1-2, with D possibly being TRBD1 (6 bases). Germline-derived CDR1 and CDR2 are LNHDA and SQIVND (reference sequence). Trimming cost V 7 bases and J 3 bases, with 15 bases left between them. The CDR3 has 14 amino acids. CDR3 residues: CASTPRGRDYGYTF. In nucleotides, the CDR3 is TGTGCCAGTACCCCGCGGGGGCGGGACTATGGCTACACCTTC.

The V gene is TRBV18, the J gene TRBJ2-2; possibly TRBD1 for D (6 bases). Trimming shortened V by 1 base and J by 6 bases, and 15 bases separated the two germline ends. The CDR3 is made up of 16 amino acids. Germline-derived CDR1 and CDR2 are KGHSH and LQKENI. CDR3 region: CASSPQGTSLSGELFF. CDR3 DNA sequence: TGTGCCAGCTCACCACAAGGGACAAGTTTGTCCGGGGAGCTGTTTTTT. The full variable domain, completed using reference TRBV18 and TRBJ2-2, is NAGVMQNPRHLVRRRGQEARLRCSPMKGHSHVYWYRQLPEEGLKFMVYLQKENIIDESGMPKERFSAEFPKEGPSILRIQQVVRGDSAAYFCASSPQGTSLSGELFFGEGSRLTVL.

This rearrangement joins TRBV5-6 to TRBJ1-4; TRBD1 agrees at 11 bases. CDR1 is SGHDT, CDR2 YYEEEE, per germline. The CDR3 consists of 14 residues. Trimming took 5 bases from V and 8 from J; bases not matched to a gene: 5. In nucleotides, the CDR3 is TGTGCCAGCAGTTCGAGGACAGGGGGCGAAAAACTGTTTTTT. This sequence encodes CASSSRTGGEKLFF.

The CDR3 sequence is CAISIQRFNSPLHF. The CDR3 bases are TGTGCCATCAGCATACAGCGGTTTAATTCACCCCTCCACTTT. The chain employs TRBV10-3 and TRBJ1-6; D remains ambiguous. Trimming took 6 bases from V and 6 from J, leaving 12 bases between them. This CDR3 contains 14 residues. Germline V gene sequence: CDR1 ENHRY, CDR2 SYGVKD.

CDR3 in DNA: TGTGCCAGCTCTCCTGAGGGGTGGAACACTGAAGCTTTCTTT. Amino acid sequence: CASSPEGWNTEAFF. The chain is built from TRBV18 and TRBJ1-1, with a tentative D call TRBD1 (5 bases). The CDR3 sequence is 14 residues long. Germline-derived CDR1 and CDR2 are KGHSH and LQKENI. V lost 6 bases and J 1 base, leaving 12 bases between the germline ends.

This chain links TRBV5-4 with TRBJ2-1; 11 positions match TRBD2. J was trimmed by 8 bases and V by 4 bases; bases with no gene match: 8. Germline V gives CDR1 SGHNT, CDR2 YYREEE (reference sequence). There are 15 residues in the CDR3. In DNA, the CDR3 is TGTGCCAGCAGCCACACTAGCGGGGGCTTCCATGAGCAGTTCTTC. It translates to CASSHTSGGFHEQFF.

This clone was found a few times. The chain joins TRBV4-1 to TRBJ1-4; perhaps TRBD1 as D (6 bases). CDR1 is MGHRA and CDR2 is YSYEKL in the germline V gene. V lost 4 bases to trimming and J lost 0 bases, with 15 bases between them. CDR3 size: 17 residues. As DNA, the CDR3 is TGCGCCAGCAGCCCCTCAAGGGGGACACCAACTAATGAAAAACTGTTTTTT. Amino acid sequence: CASSPSRGTPTNEKLFF.

The J gene is TRBJ2-1, the V gene TRBV4-3; 7 bases map to TRBD1. With 0 bases clipped from V and 7 bases from J, the junction kept 6 bases outside the gene matches. From germline, CDR1 is LGHNA and CDR2 YSLEER. The CDR3 extends over 15 amino acids. DNA of the CDR3: TGCGCCAGCAGCCAAGAGGAATCAGGGGGTAATGAGCAGTTCTTC. Encoded protein: CASSQEESGGNEQFF.

This chain joins TRBV11-2 and TRBJ2-2; 7 bases fit TRBD2. V lost 0 bases, J lost 2 bases, and 6 bases stayed unmatched. Germline V gives CDR1 SGHAT, CDR2 FQNNGV. The CDR3 is 17 amino acids. The CDR3 sequence is CASSLDRLADNTGELFF. CDR3 bases: TGTGCCAGCAGCTTAGATAGGCTAGCGGACAACACCGGGGAGCTGTTTTTT.

This chain uses TRBV9 with TRBJ1-2, with a tentative D call TRBD1 (5 bases). Germline CDR1 reads SGDLS; CDR2 reads YYNGEE. V was trimmed by 0 bases and J by 7 bases, leaving 16 bases between them. CDR3 size: 15 residues. The CDR3 DNA follows: TGTGCCAGCAGCGTAGTGCACGGGACCTTTGGTGGCTACACCTTC. Its translation: CASSVVHGTFGGYTF.